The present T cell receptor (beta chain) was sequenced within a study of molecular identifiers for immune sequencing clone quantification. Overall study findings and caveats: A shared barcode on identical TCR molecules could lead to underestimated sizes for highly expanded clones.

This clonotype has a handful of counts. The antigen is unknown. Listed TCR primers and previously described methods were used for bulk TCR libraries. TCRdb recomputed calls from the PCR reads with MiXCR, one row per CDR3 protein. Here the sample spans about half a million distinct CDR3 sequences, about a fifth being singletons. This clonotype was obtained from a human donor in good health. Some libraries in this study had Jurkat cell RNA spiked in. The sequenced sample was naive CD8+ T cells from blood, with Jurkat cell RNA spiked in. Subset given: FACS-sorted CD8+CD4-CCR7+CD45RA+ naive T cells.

The CDR3 DNA reads TGTGCCAGCAGCCGAATATATAGGACAGGGGGCATAGGGGCCGGGGAGCTGTTTTTT. This codes for CASSRIYRTGGIGAGELFF. The rearrangement uses TRBV9 and TRBJ2-2; 11 bases are shared with TRBD1. The germline gives CDR1 SGDLS, CDR2 YYNGEE. This CDR3 spans 19 amino acids. J lost 6 bases, V lost 4 bases, and 17 bases had no gene match.